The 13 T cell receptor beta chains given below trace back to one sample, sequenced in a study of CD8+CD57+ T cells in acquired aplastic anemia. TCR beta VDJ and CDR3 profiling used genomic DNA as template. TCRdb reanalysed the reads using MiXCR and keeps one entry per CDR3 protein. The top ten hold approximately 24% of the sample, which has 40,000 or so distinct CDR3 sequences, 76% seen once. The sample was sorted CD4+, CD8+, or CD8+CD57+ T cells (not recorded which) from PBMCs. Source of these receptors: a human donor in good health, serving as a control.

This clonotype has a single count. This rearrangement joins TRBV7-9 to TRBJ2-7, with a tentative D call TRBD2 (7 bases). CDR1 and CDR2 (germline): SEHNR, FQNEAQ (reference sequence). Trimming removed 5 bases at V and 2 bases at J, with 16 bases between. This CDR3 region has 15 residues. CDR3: CASSIPGGDPYEQYF. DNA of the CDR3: TGTGCCAGCAGCATCCCGGGGGGCGATCCCTACGAGCAGTACTTC. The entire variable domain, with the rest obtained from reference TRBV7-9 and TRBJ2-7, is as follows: DTGVSQNPRHKITKRGQNVTFRCDPISEHNRLYWYRQTLGQGPEFLTYFQNEAQLEKSRLLSDRFSAERPKGSFSTLEIQRTEQGDSAMYLCASSIPGGDPYEQYFGPGTRLTVT.

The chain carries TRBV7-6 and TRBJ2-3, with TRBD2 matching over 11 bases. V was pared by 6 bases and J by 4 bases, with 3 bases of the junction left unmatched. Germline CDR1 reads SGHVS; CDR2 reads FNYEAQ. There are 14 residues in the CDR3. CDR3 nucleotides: TGTGCCAGCAGTCGACTAGCGGGACCAGATACGCAGTATTTT. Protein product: CASSRLAGPDTQYF.

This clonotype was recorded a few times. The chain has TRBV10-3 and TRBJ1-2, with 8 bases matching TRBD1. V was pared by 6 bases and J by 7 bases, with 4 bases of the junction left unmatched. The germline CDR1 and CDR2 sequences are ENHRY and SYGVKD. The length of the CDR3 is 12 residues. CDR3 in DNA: TGTGCCATCAGCTCAGGGGGCGGTGGCTACACCTTC. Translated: CAISSGGGGYTF.

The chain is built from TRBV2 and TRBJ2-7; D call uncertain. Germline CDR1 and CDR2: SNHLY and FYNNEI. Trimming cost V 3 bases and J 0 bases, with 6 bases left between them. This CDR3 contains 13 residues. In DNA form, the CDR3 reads TGTGCCAGCAGTGATTGGCACTCCTACGAGCAGTACTTC. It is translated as CASSDWHSYEQYF.

The CDR3 loop reads CAWSPKTGPSSPLHF. The CDR3 DNA follows: TGTGCCTGGAGCCCTAAGACAGGGCCCTCGTCACCCCTCCACTTT. V gene TRBV7-3 combines with J gene TRBJ1-6; 7 positions agree with TRBD1. The J segment lost 10 bases and the V segment lost 11 bases, leaving 17 bases of the junction unmatched. CDR3 length: 15 residues. CDR1 is SGHTA, CDR2 FQGTGA, per germline.

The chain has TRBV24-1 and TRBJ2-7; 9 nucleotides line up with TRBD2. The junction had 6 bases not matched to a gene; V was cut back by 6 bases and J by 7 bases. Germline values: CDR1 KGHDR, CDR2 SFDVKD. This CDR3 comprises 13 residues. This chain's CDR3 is CATSRLAGSEQYF. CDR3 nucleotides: TGTGCCACCAGTCGGCTAGCGGGATCGGAGCAGTACTTC.

The CDR3 DNA reads TGTGCCAGCAGCTTCCGACGGGGGGCTGGTTACGAGCAGTACTTC. Translated, it gives CASSFRRGAGYEQYF. The chain recombines TRBV7-2 with TRBJ2-7; TRBD2 might be the D (7 bases). The CDR3 sequence is 15 residues long. The V gene's germline CDR1 is SGHTA and CDR2 FQGNSA. Trimming left V 3 bases short and J 4 bases short, with 16 bases between.

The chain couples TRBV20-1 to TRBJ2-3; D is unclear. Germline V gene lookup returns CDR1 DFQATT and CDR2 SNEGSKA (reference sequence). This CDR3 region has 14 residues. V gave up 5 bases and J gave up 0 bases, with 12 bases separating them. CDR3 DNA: TGCAGTGCTCTCCCTGGTTTTAGCACAGATACGCAGTATTTT. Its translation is CSALPGFSTDTQYF.

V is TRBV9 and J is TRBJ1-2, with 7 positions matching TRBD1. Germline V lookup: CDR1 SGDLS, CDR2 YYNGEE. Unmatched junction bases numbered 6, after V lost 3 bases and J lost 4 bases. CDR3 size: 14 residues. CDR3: CASSGTTGSYGYTF. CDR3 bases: TGTGCCAGCAGCGGGACGACAGGGTCCTATGGCTACACCTTC.

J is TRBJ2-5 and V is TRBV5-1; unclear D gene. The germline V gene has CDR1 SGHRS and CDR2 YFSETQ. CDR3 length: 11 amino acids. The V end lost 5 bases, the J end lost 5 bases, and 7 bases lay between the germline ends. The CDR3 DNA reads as TGCGCCAGCAGTGACGTGGAGACCCAGTACTTC. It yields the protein CASSDVETQYF.

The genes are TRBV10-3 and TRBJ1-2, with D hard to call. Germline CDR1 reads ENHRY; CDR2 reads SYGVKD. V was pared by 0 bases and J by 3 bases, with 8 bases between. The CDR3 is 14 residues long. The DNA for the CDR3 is TGTGCCATCAGTGAGTCTCCGAGGGACTATGGCTACACCTTC. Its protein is CAISESPRDYGYTF.

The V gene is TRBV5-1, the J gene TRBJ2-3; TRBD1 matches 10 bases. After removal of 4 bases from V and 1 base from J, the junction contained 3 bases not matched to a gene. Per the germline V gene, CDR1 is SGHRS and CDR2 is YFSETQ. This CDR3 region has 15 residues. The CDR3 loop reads CASSTGTGGTDTQYF. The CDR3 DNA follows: TGCGCCAGCAGCACCGGGACAGGGGGCACAGATACGCAGTATTTT.

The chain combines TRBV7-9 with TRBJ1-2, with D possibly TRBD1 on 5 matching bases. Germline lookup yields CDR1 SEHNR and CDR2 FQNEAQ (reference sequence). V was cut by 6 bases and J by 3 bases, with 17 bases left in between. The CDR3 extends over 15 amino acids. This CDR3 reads CASSLDTRGDYGYTF. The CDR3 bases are TGTGCCAGCAGTTTGGACACCCGAGGGGACTATGGCTACACCTTC. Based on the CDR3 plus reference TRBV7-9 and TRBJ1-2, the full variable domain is DTGVSQNPRHKITKRGQNVTFRCDPISEHNRLYWYRQTLGQGPEFLTYFQNEAQLEKSRLLSDRFSAERPKGSFSTLEIQRTEQGDSAMYLCASSLDTRGDYGYTFGSGTRLTVV.